Here is one T cell receptor (beta chain) with its context. The protocol was immunoSEQ multiplex PCR, while the TCRdb copy is restricted to in-frame clones and leaves out a portion. The profile shows about 150,000 clones, just over 90% of them singletons. CDR1 is SGHRS, CDR2 YFSETQ, per germline. This CDR3 contains 14 residues. The V and J ends lost 0 bases and 4 bases, in that order; junction bases with no gene match: 3. This sample is drawn from a study of OX40 agonist ivuxolimab in advanced cancers. Overall study: People who had prior anti-PD-1, anti-PD-L1 or anti-CTLA-4 therapy could take part, and 40% had some.

The timepoints at which blood was sampled were baseline, cycle 4 day 1, and cycle 7 day 1. The sample consisted of CD4+ or CD8+ T cells sorted from blood, taken in a trial of the OX40 agonist ivuxolimab. The rearrangement uses TRBV5-1 and TRBJ2-5, with 7 bases identical to TRBD1. The sequence came from an adult with an advanced solid tumor such as melanoma, head and neck, liver or kidney cancer. The CDR3 sequence is CASSLDDRAETQYF. CDR3 DNA: TGCGCCAGCAGCTTGGACGACAGGGCAGAGACCCAGTACTTC. The full variable domain, in which reference TRBV5-1 and TRBJ2-5 provide the parts outside the CDR3, is KAGVTQTPRYLIKTRGQQVTLSCSPISGHRSVSWYQQTPGQGLQFLFEYFSETQRNKGNFPGRFSGRQFSNSRSEMNVSTLELGDSALYLCASSLDDRAETQYFGPGTRLLVL.